A single sample gave rise to the 29 T cell receptor beta chains below, sequenced in a study of T-cell memory formation after mild COVID-19. MiXCR was run by TCRdb on the 5' RACE reads, yielding one entry per CDR3 protein. The sample has roughly 340,000 distinct CDR3 sequences, approximately 15% seen once. The sample was PBMCs or a T cell subset sorted from them (not recorded which). The source of these receptors is a man between 18 and 29 years old who had mild COVID-19 (a few samples of this study predate the infection). Cell type and time point are not known.

This clonotype was counted a few times. The J gene is TRBJ2-7, the V gene TRBV5-6; TRBD1 agrees at 8 bases. Germline-derived CDR1 and CDR2 are SGHDT and YYEEEE. CDR3 size: 17 residues. J gave up 0 bases and V 1 base, and 9 bases lay outside the gene matches. CDR3 DNA sequence: TGTGCCAGCAGCTTGCGCGGATGGCAGGGGGCCTCCTACGAGCAGTACGTC. Its translation is CASSLRGWQGASYEQYV.

The genes are TRBV9 and TRBJ1-6, with D maybe TRBD1 (5 bases). Trimming pared 3 bases from V and 3 bases from J, leaving 16 bases between. In germline, CDR1 is SGDLS, CDR2 YYNGEE. The CDR3 length is 17 residues. The DNA of the CDR3 is TGTGCCAGCAGCGGAGAGGGGTCTGGGGGCTATAATTCACCCCTCCACTTT. It specifies CASSGEGSGGYNSPLHF.

The rearrangement uses TRBV7-3 and TRBJ2-1; tentatively, D is TRBD1 (6 bases). CDR1 and CDR2 (germline): SGHTA, FQGTGA. Trimming took 4 bases from V and 12 from J, leaving 19 bases between them. This CDR3 comprises 14 residues. In DNA form, the CDR3 reads TGTGCCAGCAGCTCCGAACCTTCGGACAGAATGCAGTTCTTC. This encodes CASSSEPSDRMQFF.

A few counts support this clonotype. The chain couples TRBV7-2 to TRBJ2-3, with TRBD1 identical over 11 bases. CDR3 length: 16 amino acids. Germline V gene sequence: CDR1 SGHTA, CDR2 FQGNSA. V gave up 5 bases and J gave up 7 bases; unmatched junction bases: 11. The CDR3 nucleotides read TGTGCCAGCAGCCGCTGGGACAGGGGGATCGTGAATACGCAGTATTTT. Protein: CASSRWDRGIVNTQYF.

This clonotype was found a few times. The CDR3: CASSAEQDPNYGYTF. The CDR3 DNA is TGTGCCAGCAGCGCAGAGCAGGACCCTAACTATGGCTACACCTTC. The chain has TRBV7-6 and TRBJ1-2; D remains unclear. The CDR3 totals 15 residues. V shed 5 bases and J shed 0 bases, with 13 bases lying between them. Looked up from germline, CDR1 is SGHVS and CDR2 is FNYEAQ.

In this sample, this clonotype turned up a few times. V and J are TRBV12-3 or TRBV12-4 and TRBJ1-4; unclear D gene. The V gene lost 5 bases and the J gene lost 6 bases, with 10 bases spanning the gap. The CDR3 is made up of 13 amino acids. CDR3: CASSTLPDEKLFF. The DNA of the CDR3 is TGTGCCAGCAGTACCCTCCCTGATGAAAAACTGTTTTTT.

This clonotype was seen a few times. The chain joins TRBV29-1 to TRBJ2-1; D might be TRBD1 or TRBD2, each matching 5 bases. V was shortened by 7 bases and J by 6 bases, with 25 bases between the two germline ends. CDR3 length: 16 amino acids. Germline CDR1 and CDR2: SQVTM and ANQGSEA. The CDR3 loop is CSDRPGRGGRVNEQFF. CDR3 bases: TGCAGCGACAGACCAGGGAGAGGTGGACGGGTCAATGAGCAGTTCTTC.

This clonotype was recorded a few times. The chain carries TRBV7-6 and TRBJ2-5; D is tentatively TRBD1 or TRBD2 (6 bases each). Germline V gives CDR1 SGHVS, CDR2 FNYEAQ. The ends were cut back, 4 bases at V and 2 bases at J, with 14 bases in the middle. This CDR3 spans 15 amino acids. The CDR3 DNA sequence: TGTGCCAGCAGCTCGTGGGGGGCGCTTCAAGAGACCCAGTACTTC. This encodes CASSSWGALQETQYF.

This clonotype was counted only a few times. The genes are TRBV5-1 and TRBJ2-5; D is ambiguous. Deletions cut 0 bases from V and 4 bases from J, with 16 bases between. CDR1 and CDR2 (germline): SGHRS, YFSETQ. The CDR3 extends over 16 amino acids. The CDR3 reads CASSLGSPGARETQYF. CDR3 nucleotide sequence: TGCGCCAGCAGCTTGGGGTCCCCAGGCGCAAGAGAGACCCAGTACTTC. The full variable domain, its missing parts supplied by reference TRBV5-1 and TRBJ2-5, is KAGVTQTPRYLIKTRGQQVTLSCSPISGHRSVSWYQQTPGQGLQFLFEYFSETQRNKGNFPGRFSGRQFSNSRSEMNVSTLELGDSALYLCASSLGSPGARETQYFGPGTRLLVL.

This clonotype was seen a handful of times. This sequence joins TRBV3-1 and TRBJ2-6; D ambiguous. Germline-derived CDR1 and CDR2 are LGHDT and YNNKEL (reference sequence). Trimming removed 4 bases from V and 2 bases from J, with 6 bases in between. This CDR3 region has 14 residues. The DNA of the CDR3 is TGTGCCAGCAGCCGAATCCCTGGGGCCAACGTCCTGACTTTC. Protein: CASSRIPGANVLTF.

This clonotype was seen a handful of times. The rearrangement links TRBV7-9 to TRBJ2-1; the D call may be TRBD1 or TRBD2 (5 bases each). Germline lookup yields CDR1 SEHNR and CDR2 FQNEAQ (reference sequence). The V end was cut by 2 bases, the J end by 5 bases, with 10 bases between. The CDR3 sequence is 14 residues long. In nucleotides, the CDR3 is TGTGCCAGCAGCTTATGGGACCAGGACAATGAGCAGTTCTTC. It yields the protein CASSLWDQDNEQFF.

This clonotype was seen ten or more times. The V gene is TRBV6-5, the J gene TRBJ2-3, with D tentatively TRBD2 (5 bases). Germline V gene sequence: CDR1 MNHEY, CDR2 SVGAGI. This CDR3 has 17 residues. V lost 0 bases, J lost 5 bases, and 18 bases lay in between. The CDR3 sequence: CASSYSTRTGGLDTQYF. CDR3 DNA sequence: TGTGCCAGCAGTTACTCGACCCGGACTGGAGGTCTAGATACGCAGTATTTT.

This clonotype was counted between two and nine times. Here the CDR3 DNA reads TGCGCCAGCAGCCACTTAACTAGCGGGGGGGGACAAGAGACCCAGTACTTC. Translation gives CASSHLTSGGGQETQYF. The rearrangement uses TRBV4-3 and TRBJ2-5; 13 bases match TRBD2. CDR3 length: 17 amino acids. The trim removed 3 bases at V and 2 bases at J, leaving 6 bases unmatched. The germline CDR1 and CDR2 sequences are LGHNA and YSLEER.

The genes are TRBV28 and TRBJ2-5; 8 nucleotides line up with TRBD1. Germline lookup yields CDR1 MDHEN and CDR2 SYDVKM. V dropped 2 bases and J dropped 5; count of bases not matched to a gene: 10. CDR3 length equals 16 residues. CDR3 bases: TGTGCCAGCAGTTTAGAGGACAGGGCTCCTTACGAGACCCAGTACTTC. It specifies CASSLEDRAPYETQYF.

This clonotype was observed a few times. The J gene is TRBJ1-5, the V gene TRBV5-1; 9 bases are shared with TRBD1. The CDR3 spans 13 residues. The V gene end was trimmed by 3 bases and the J gene end by 6 bases; junction bases not matched to a gene: 1. Germline CDR1 is SGHRS and CDR2 is YFSETQ. The CDR3 region is CASSWTGAQPQHF. The CDR3 region has the DNA TGCGCCAGCAGCTGGACAGGGGCTCAGCCCCAGCATTTT.

The sample holds a few counts of this clonotype. J is TRBJ2-7 and V is TRBV28; a weak D match, TRBD1 (6 bases). Germline loops: CDR1 MDHEN, CDR2 SYDVKM. The CDR3 consists of 15 residues. V was shortened by 2 bases and J by 0 bases, with 11 bases between the two germline ends. The CDR3 region has the DNA TGTGCCAGCAGTTTAGCAGGGGCAAGCTCCTACGAGCAGTACGTC. This encodes CASSLAGASSYEQYV.

The chain carries TRBV6-5 and TRBJ2-1; possibly TRBD2 for D (6 bases). The CDR3 extends over 15 amino acids. CDR1 MNHEY and CDR2 SVGAGI come from the germline V gene. The V end was cut by 6 bases, the J end by 4 bases, with 16 bases between. CDR3 sequence: CASSVRASAYNEQFF. CDR3 nucleotides: TGTGCCAGCAGCGTAAGGGCTAGCGCTTACAATGAGCAGTTCTTC.

This clonotype was detected a few times. This chain joins TRBV10-3 and TRBJ2-1; TRBD2 matches at 10 bases. The germline CDR1 and CDR2 sequences are ENHRY and SYGVKD. This CDR3 spans 20 amino acids. The trim removed 3 bases at V and 1 base at J, leaving 15 bases unmatched. The CDR3 loop reads CAISDPHTGSGGPSYNEQFF. CDR3 sequence (DNA): TGTGCCATCAGTGACCCCCACACCGGTAGCGGGGGGCCTTCCTACAATGAGCAGTTCTTC.

This clonotype was seen more than once but under ten times. The rearrangement links TRBV9 to TRBJ2-7; 8 bases are shared with TRBD1. From germline, CDR1 is SGDLS and CDR2 YYNGEE. The CDR3 is 15 residues long. Germline trimming cut 4 bases from V and 4 bases from J; bases unmatched to any gene: 10. DNA for the CDR3: TGTGCCAGCAGCCCGAGGGCAGGGGGCGGTTACGAGCAGTACTTC. Amino acid sequence: CASSPRAGGGYEQYF. The variable domain in full, with the rest retrieved from reference TRBV9 and TRBJ2-7, is DSGVTQTPKHLITATGQRVTLRCSPRSGDLSVYWYQQSLDQGLQFLIQYYNGEERAKGNILERFSAQQFPDLHSELNLSSLELGDSALYFCASSPRAGGGYEQYFGPGTRLTVT.

This clonotype was counted a few times. V usage is TRBV29-1 and J usage is TRBJ2-3, with D possibly matching TRBD2 (7 bases). This CDR3 comprises 13 residues. V gave up 7 bases and J gave up 5 bases, with 16 bases separating them. Germline-derived CDR1 and CDR2 are SQVTM and ANQGSEA. Here the CDR3 DNA reads TGCAGCGGGGGGCCAGGGAGGGGAGATACGCAGTATTTT. Protein: CSGGPGRGDTQYF.

This clonotype was found many times. The CDR3 reads CASSHGENQPQHF. The CDR3 DNA reads as TGCGCCAGCAGCCACGGAGAGAATCAGCCCCAGCATTTT. The rearrangement uses TRBV4-3 and TRBJ1-5; no reliable D call. Germline CDR1 reads LGHNA; CDR2 reads YSLEER. The CDR3 loop spans 13 amino acids. With 3 bases removed from V and 4 bases from J, the gap between germline ends came to 7 bases.

This clonotype was recorded at least ten times. V usage is TRBV7-3 and J usage is TRBJ2-6; no clear D gene. CDR1 is SGHTA, CDR2 FQGTGA, per germline. Trimming left V 5 bases short and J 0 bases short, with 8 bases between. The CDR3 spans 15 residues. CDR3 coding DNA: TGTGCCAGCAGCCGATCGCGCTCTGGGGCCAACGTCCTGACTTTC. This codes for CASSRSRSGANVLTF.

The rearrangement links TRBV7-2 to TRBJ1-5, with TRBD1 identical over 11 bases. V shed 3 bases and J 3 bases; nucleotides not matched to a gene: 7. The CDR3 spans 17 residues. Looked up from germline, CDR1 is SGHTA and CDR2 is FQGNSA. CDR3 DNA: TGTGCCAGCAGCTTCGGACAGGGGGCCTCGTACAATCAGCCCCAGCATTTT. This gives the protein CASSFGQGASYNQPQHF.

This chain links TRBV7-8 with TRBJ1-6; 7 nucleotides match TRBD1. The CDR3 consists of 16 residues. V trimming: 0 bases; J trimming: 6 bases; junction bases outside the gene matches: 5. Germline V CDR1 and CDR2: SGHVS, FQNEAQ. CDR3 sequence (DNA): TGTGCCAGCAGCTTAGCGGGAGGGACAGCTAATTCACCCCTCCACTTT. This codes for CASSLAGGTANSPLHF.

The chain links TRBV9 to TRBJ2-1, with D uncertain. The CDR3 has 14 amino acids. In germline, CDR1 is SGDLS, CDR2 YYNGEE. Deletions cut 0 bases from V and 4 bases from J, with 8 bases between. The CDR3 coding sequence is TGTGCCAGCAGCGTAGCAATTAATTACAATGAGCAGTTCTTC. Encoded protein: CASSVAINYNEQFF.

The chain links TRBV12-3 or TRBV12-4 to TRBJ2-2; unclear D gene. Trimming removed 7 bases from V and 7 bases from J, with 13 bases in between. The CDR3 spans 13 residues. The CDR3 sequence is CASISRGGGELFF. CDR3 coding DNA: TGTGCCAGCATTTCGAGAGGCGGCGGGGAGCTGTTTTTT.

In its sample, this clonotype was seen many times. The chain carries TRBV28 and TRBJ2-7, with D unresolved. CDR1 is MDHEN and CDR2 is SYDVKM in the germline V gene. The V end lost 6 bases, the J end lost 1 base, and 7 bases lay between the germline ends. The CDR3 has 12 residues. The chain's CDR3 is CASSTRSYEQYV. The CDR3 DNA reads TGTGCCAGCAGCACGCGGTCCTACGAGCAGTACGTC.

This clonotype was recorded a few times. The chain couples TRBV12-3 or TRBV12-4 to TRBJ2-2; no reliable D call. The CDR3 has 12 residues. Trimming pared 2 bases from V and 8 bases from J, leaving 6 bases between. CDR3 nucleotide sequence: TGTGCCAGCAGTTTAAAGTGGGGGGAGCTGTTTTTT. It translates to CASSLKWGELFF.

This clonotype was picked up a small number of times. The V gene is TRBV5-6, the J gene TRBJ2-1; 8 bases line up with TRBD2. CDR1 is SGHDT and CDR2 is YYEEEE in the germline V gene. With V trimmed by 2 bases and J by 2 bases, 6 bases remained unmatched. The CDR3 loop spans 16 amino acids. Here the CDR3 DNA reads TGTGCCAGCAGCTTCCTCAGCGGGGGTACCTACAATGAGCAGTTCTTC. Translation gives CASSFLSGGTYNEQFF.